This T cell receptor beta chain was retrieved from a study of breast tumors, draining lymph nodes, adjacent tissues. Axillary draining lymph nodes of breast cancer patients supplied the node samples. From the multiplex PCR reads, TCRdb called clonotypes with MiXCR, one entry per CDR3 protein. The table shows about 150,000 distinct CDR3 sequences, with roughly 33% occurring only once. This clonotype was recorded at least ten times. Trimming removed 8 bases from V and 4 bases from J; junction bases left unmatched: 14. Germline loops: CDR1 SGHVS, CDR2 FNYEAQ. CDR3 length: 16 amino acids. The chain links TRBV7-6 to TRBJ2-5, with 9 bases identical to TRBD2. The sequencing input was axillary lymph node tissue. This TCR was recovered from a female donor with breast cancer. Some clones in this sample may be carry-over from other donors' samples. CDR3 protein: CASGPTLAGYGETQYF. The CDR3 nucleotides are TGTGCCAGCGGTCCTACCCTAGCGGGGTATGGAGAGACCCAGTACTTC.